One and the same sample provided the 14 T cell receptor beta chains below, sequenced in a study of OX40 agonist ivuxolimab in advanced cancers. Measured with immunoSEQ multiplex PCR; TCRdb has only the in-frame clones, and not every one. The table lists around 38,000 clones, approximately 80% of them singletons. Sequenced material: CD4+ or CD8+ T cells sorted from blood, taken in a trial of the OX40 agonist ivuxolimab. The receptors here all came from an adult with an advanced solid tumor such as melanoma, head and neck, liver or kidney cancer.

The rearrangement joins TRBV13 to TRBJ2-1; D not certain. The germline V gene encodes CDR1 PRHDT and CDR2 FYEKMQ (reference sequence). V gave up 2 bases and J gave up 4 bases, with 9 bases separating them. This CDR3 is 14 amino acids long. In DNA form, the CDR3 reads TGTGCCAGCAGCTTAACCCCTAATTACAATGAGCAGTTCTTC. It encodes CASSLTPNYNEQFF.

The chain combines TRBV19 with TRBJ2-5, with 7 bases aligning to TRBD2. J was trimmed by 5 bases and V by 3 bases; bases with no gene match: 6. Germline CDR1 is LNHDA and CDR2 is SQIVND (reference sequence). The length of the CDR3 is 14 residues. The CDR3 DNA follows: TGTGCCAGTAGTATGGGCTCAGCGGGGGAGACCCAGTACTTC. Translation gives CASSMGSAGETQYF.

The chain is built from TRBV19 and TRBJ2-7; tentative D call: TRBD2 (6 bases). The V gene lost 2 bases and the J gene lost 3 bases, with 14 bases spanning the gap. CDR3 length: 15 residues. Germline CDR1 LNHDA, CDR2 SQIVND (reference sequence). CDR3 protein: CASSISGGTFYEQYF. Here the CDR3 DNA reads TGTGCCAGTAGTATATCCGGCGGGACTTTCTACGAGCAGTACTTC.

The V call is TRBV5-4, the J call TRBJ2-7, with TRBD2 matching over 9 bases. Trimming removed 0 bases from V and 5 bases from J; junction bases left unmatched: 12. Germline V gene sequence: CDR1 SGHNT, CDR2 YYREEE (reference sequence). The CDR3 sequence is 17 residues long. This CDR3 reads CASSLDLAGGVPHEQYF. The CDR3 coding sequence is TGTGCCAGCAGCTTGGATTTGGCGGGAGGGGTTCCCCACGAGCAGTACTTC.

The rearrangement links TRBV9 to TRBJ2-2, with 7 bases lining up with TRBD2. The germline CDR1 and CDR2 sequences are SGDLS and YYNGEE. V shed 1 base, J shed 2 bases, and the junction held 2 bases outside the gene matches. The CDR3 length is 15 residues. CDR3 bases: TGTGCCAGCAGCGTAAAGACTAGCAACACCGGGGAGCTGTTTTTT. This translates into CASSVKTSNTGELFF.

The V call is TRBV5-1, the J call TRBJ2-5, with unresolved D. Trimming removed 0 bases at V and 1 base at J, with 7 bases between. There are 14 residues in the CDR3. Germline V gives CDR1 SGHRS, CDR2 YFSETQ. The CDR3, as DNA: TGCGCCAGCAGCTTGGTGTCAGCCCAAGAGACCCAGTACTTC. It encodes CASSLVSAQETQYF.

This clone was detected only once. The chain has TRBV5-1 and TRBJ1-5, with a tentative D call TRBD1 (5 bases). Germline V gives CDR1 SGHRS, CDR2 YFSETQ. This CDR3 is built from 15 residues. Trimming pared 0 bases from V and 6 bases from J, leaving 13 bases between. The CDR3 here is CASSLEGDKFQPQHF. The CDR3 coding sequence is TGCGCCAGCAGCTTGGAAGGGGATAAGTTTCAGCCCCAGCATTTT.

This chain uses TRBV7-9 with TRBJ1-2; maybe TRBD1 (6 bases). V lost 1 base, J lost 4 bases, and 10 bases lay in between. This CDR3 is built from 14 residues. Germline V gives CDR1 SEHNR, CDR2 FQNEAQ (reference sequence). The CDR3 loop is CASSLGGQGYGYTF. The CDR3, as DNA: TGTGCCAGCAGCTTAGGGGGGCAAGGCTATGGCTACACCTTC.

This chain joins TRBV20-1 and TRBJ2-1; D might be TRBD1 (5 bases). V shed 8 bases and J shed 8 bases, with 10 bases lying between them. The germline V gene encodes CDR1 DFQATT and CDR2 SNEGSKA (reference sequence). The CDR3 extends over 10 amino acids. The CDR3 DNA is TGCAGTCAGGGAACGGATGAGCAGTTCTTC. Encoded protein: CSQGTDEQFF.

This clone was counted a few times. This rearrangement joins TRBV28 to TRBJ1-5; no clear D. This CDR3 is 16 amino acids long. V lost 0 bases, J lost 3 bases, and 12 bases lay in between. Germline V lookup: CDR1 MDHEN, CDR2 SYDVKM. The CDR3 region is CASSLWPGSHNQPQHF. The CDR3 bases are TGTGCCAGCAGTTTATGGCCAGGAAGCCACAATCAGCCCCAGCATTTT.

The chain joins TRBV15 to TRBJ2-5; 7 nucleotides match TRBD2. The CDR3 has 15 residues. Germline-derived CDR1 and CDR2 are LNHNV and YYDKDF (reference sequence). The V gene end was trimmed by 1 base and the J gene end by 4 bases; junction bases not matched to a gene: 6. CDR3 sequence reads: CATSRAGLLRETQYF. CDR3 bases: TGTGCCACCAGCAGAGCGGGACTATTGCGAGAGACCCAGTACTTC.

The J gene is TRBJ2-3, the V gene TRBV5-1; possibly TRBD2 for D (6 bases). The CDR3 has 14 amino acids. Germline V gene sequence: CDR1 SGHRS, CDR2 YFSETQ. Trimming stripped 3 bases from V and 3 bases from J, with 11 bases between. The CDR3 spells CASSSLRETDTQYF. For the CDR3, the DNA is TGCGCCAGCAGCTCCCTCCGGGAGACAGATACGCAGTATTTT.

V is TRBV10-3 and J is TRBJ2-1, with a tentative D call TRBD2 (6 bases). CDR1 is ENHRY and CDR2 is SYGVKD in the germline V gene. Trimming removed 6 bases from V and 0 bases from J, with 18 bases in between. The CDR3 is 17 residues long. CDR3 DNA: TGTGCCATCAGCGAGGTCTCTAGCGCCGCCTCCTACAATGAGCAGTTCTTC. It encodes CAISEVSSAASYNEQFF.

This clone occurred a few times. CDR3: CASSLFGTLGSPLHF. The CDR3, as DNA: TGCGCCAGCAGCCTTTTCGGGACCCTGGGGTCACCCCTCCACTTT. The V gene is TRBV4-3, the J gene TRBJ1-6; D is possibly TRBD1 (5 bases). The ends were cut back, 4 bases at V and 10 bases at J, with 17 bases in the middle. The germline V gene has CDR1 LGHNA and CDR2 YSLEER. The CDR3 sequence is 15 residues long.